Below, one T cell receptor beta chain is given with its context. This clone has only one observation. No cognate antigen has been identified for it. No base qualities exist here, and no much larger clone lies one base off it. The entry originates in a study of shared clonotypes between healthy human individuals (dated by TCRdb to the early 2020s). Some background on the complete study: The cohort comprised a couple of women and a few men aged 18 to 49 years. For each donor, three plates each were used for CD4 naive and CD4 memory, two plates were used for CD8 naive, and one plate was used for CD8 memory. To estimate repertoire size and how much clonotype sharing occurs between individuals, the study deeply sequenced the blood TCR repertoires of a handful of healthy adults. To increase sequencing depth and limit assay-specific biases, different laboratories used diverse techniques to prepare libraries and sequence TCR repertoires. Leukapheresis yielded between about 0.85 and 10 billion PBMCs per donor. Summary of the overall study and its limitations: Higher generation probabilities were observed for clonotypes shared by all four sorted-subset donors than for non-shared clonotypes. Even with the large sequencing depth, rarefaction of the sorted-subset datasets indicated that sequencing was incomplete. Pairwise subsampling indicated that sequencing depth was expected to affect the degree of clonotype sharing among donors. About 5% of naive CD4, 3.5% of naive CD8, about 2.4% of memory CD4, and 0.4% of memory CD8 clonotypes were shared across several donors. The genetic and exposure-history diversity represented was limited by the small number of donors. Naive subsets generally had larger estimated clonotype richness than memory subsets did. Only blood was sampled, and tissue TCR repertoires likely differ from those in blood.

Using the deep immunoSEQ assay, multiplex PCR amplified TCR CDR3 regions from genomic DNA. Extracted genomic DNA from each cell subset was distributed evenly across all wells of several immunoSEQ 96-well plates, and each plate was treated as a replicate. Each replicate PCR for sorted subsets received roughly 0.2 ug genomic DNA, equal to about 30,000 T cell genomes. Purified libraries were measured with a Qubit 3.0 fluorometer, size-checked on a Bioanalyzer 2100, and measured again with the KAPA Library Quantification kit. Every immunoSEQ 96-well plate was sequenced on a separate single-read 150-cycle Illumina NextSeq 550 flow cell. In the paper's pipeline: The immunoSEQ output contained only junctional sequences without quality scores, so filtering could not match that applied to full-length reads. To assign V/J genes and CDR3, sequences were annotated using PyIR, a Python wrapper for IgBLAST v1.9, with IMGT germline references. Reads were removed for weak V/J assignments (E-value above 1e-6), missing CDR3, stop codons, out-of-frame junctions, or ambiguous translated residues. V3J clonotypes were defined by identical inferred V gene, J gene, and CDR3 amino acid sequence. To compute the percentage overlap between repertoires, the number of shared unique clonotypes was divided by the size of the smaller repertoire. Three approaches were used to assess repertoire richness: RTK rarefaction, the Chao1 estimator, and Recon v2.1 estimates of unobserved clonotypes. Generation probabilities were computed with OLGA for all TCRbeta clonotypes obtained by the gDNA method from several donors. This immuneACCESS table, as held by TCRdb, lists in-frame sequences with V and J called but not all clones. Of the missing ones, under half trace to an unresolved V gene in checked studies; the others have no known cause. V and J calls and clone size are those listed in that table; D and trimming were worked out from the DNA. This sample comprises some 2,000,000 clones, just under 95% of them detected only once. Roughly 1% of the sample is held by the ten biggest clonotypes.

Including the terminal cysteine and phenylalanine, the CDR3 comprises 14 residues. CDR3 DNA is the only sequence kept; it has 42 bases, read in frame from the first base. CDR1 and CDR2 (SGHNT, YYREEE) derive from the germline V gene (reference sequence). Relative to germline, V is missing 3 bases and J is missing 6 bases, with 8 bases of the junction outside any gene match. CD8 naive samples consisted of CD45RO-negative cells that were positively selected for CCR7, yielding a CD45RA+CCR7+ population without TemRA cells. The donors were healthy, HIV-negative adults who had no recently reported acute infections or vaccinations. All donors were Caucasian adults living in Nashville, Tennessee, USA. Blood was obtained by leukapheresis, after which PBMCs were separated by Ficoll-Histopaque density gradient centrifugation and cryopreserved in liquid nitrogen vapor phase. Analytical flow cytometry was used to check the purity and quantity of every magnetically sorted T cell population. Genomic DNA was isolated from each sorted fraction and quantified by UV absorbance on a Nanodrop 2000c.

The sequence derives from a man between 18 and 29 years old in good health. Rearrangement joined TRBV5-4 to TRBJ1-1, with 7 bases in between that match TRBD1. Sequencing input: naive CD8+ T cells sorted from blood. According to the study, the label for this sample's cell subset or site signals: CD45RA+CCR7+. The CDR3 region reads CASSWAGGTPEAFF. The sequenced DNA: TGTGCCAGCAGCTGGGCAGGGGGAACCCCTGAAGCTTTCTTT.